The present entry profiles one TCR beta chain with its context. This specimen belongs to a study of Ad26.COV2.S vaccination and SARS-CoV-2 variants. Overall study context: Once, or twice with 56 days between doses, Ad26.COV2.S was given intramuscularly.

Treatment reported: around 19 received Ad26.COV2.S at low or high dose, single or two shots; 5 received placebo; per-sample allocation not given. On day 63 after the first injection, vaccine and placebo recipients gave samples. This adult donor, from Boston, was 18-55 years old. Assay used: immunoSEQ multiplex PCR; TCRdb lists only in-frame clones, some missing. The sample lists 300,000 to 400,000 clones, approximately 81% seen once, with 2.5% to 3.5% in the top ten. The TCR comes from a person between 18 and 59 years old who received the Ad26.COV2.S COVID-19 vaccine or a placebo. The starting material was peripheral blood, obtained in a trial of Ad26.COV2.S vaccine versus placebo.

DNA for the CDR3: TGTGCCAGCAGCGAGGGGACAGGGGAGTTCTATGGCTACACCTTC. Translation gives CASSEGTGEFYGYTF. The chain recombines TRBV7-9 with TRBJ1-2; the match to TRBD1 covers 10 bases. CDR1 SEHNR and CDR2 FQNEAQ come from the germline V gene (reference sequence). V was pared by 5 bases and J by 4 bases, with 7 bases of the junction left unmatched. The CDR3 has 15 amino acids.